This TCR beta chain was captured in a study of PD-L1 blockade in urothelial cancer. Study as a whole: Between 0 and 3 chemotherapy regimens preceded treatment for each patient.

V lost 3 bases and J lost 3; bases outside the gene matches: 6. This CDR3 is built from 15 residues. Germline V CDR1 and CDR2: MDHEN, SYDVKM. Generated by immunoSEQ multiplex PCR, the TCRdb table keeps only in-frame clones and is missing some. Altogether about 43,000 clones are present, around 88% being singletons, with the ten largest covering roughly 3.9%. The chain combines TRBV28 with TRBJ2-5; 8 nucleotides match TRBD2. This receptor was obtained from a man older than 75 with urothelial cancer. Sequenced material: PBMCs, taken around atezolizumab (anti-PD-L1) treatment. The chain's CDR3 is CASSLSTSGEETQYF. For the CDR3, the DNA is TGTGCCAGCAGTTTGTCTACTAGCGGAGAAGAGACCCAGTACTTC.